The clone carrying this T cell receptor beta chain came up a few times. The antigen is not known. TCRdb reprocessed the RACE reads with MiXCR, giving one entry per CDR3 protein. The sample has about 96,000 distinct CDR3 sequences, about 9.6% seen once. Specified time point: patch test 2, 6 weeks after DPC sensitization. The sample's treatment: therapeutic diphenylcyclopropenone sensitization with weekly scalp DPC. The CDR3 runs 12 residues. V lost 5 bases and J 5 bases, leaving 7 bases between the germline ends. These data originate in a study of human T cells and chemical hapten exposure. Whole-study results and caveats: The presence of alopecia in the donors means their immune response may differ from healthy people's. Expanded TCRs were compared with controls, and the expanded TCRs formed significantly more large CDR3 similarity clusters.

The sequencing here drew on whole blood, taken in connection with sensitization to the hapten diphenylcyclopropenone (DPC). The sequence was obtained from a woman between 40 and 50 years old with alopecia areata. Some clones in this sample may be carry-over from other donors' samples. The V and J genes are TRBV12-3 or TRBV12-4 and TRBJ1-5; D remains unclear. CDR3 sequence reads: CASSAHDQPQHF. The CDR3 DNA follows: TGTGCCAGCAGTGCTCACGATCAGCCCCAGCATTTT.